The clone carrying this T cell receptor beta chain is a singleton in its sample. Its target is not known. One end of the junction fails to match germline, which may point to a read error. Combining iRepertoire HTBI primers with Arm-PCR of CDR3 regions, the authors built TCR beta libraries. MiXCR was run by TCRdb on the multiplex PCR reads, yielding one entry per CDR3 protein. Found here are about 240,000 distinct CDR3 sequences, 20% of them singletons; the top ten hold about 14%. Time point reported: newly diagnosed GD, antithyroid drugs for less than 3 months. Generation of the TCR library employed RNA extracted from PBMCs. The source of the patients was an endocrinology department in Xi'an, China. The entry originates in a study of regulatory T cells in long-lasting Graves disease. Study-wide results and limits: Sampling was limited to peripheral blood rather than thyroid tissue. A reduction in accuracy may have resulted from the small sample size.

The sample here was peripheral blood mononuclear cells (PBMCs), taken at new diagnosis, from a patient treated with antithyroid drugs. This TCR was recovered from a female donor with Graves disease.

The CDR3 sequence: CASSLDAWGARTDTQYF. CDR3 in DNA: TGTGCCAGCAGCTTGGATGCGTGGGGGGCCCGCACAGATACGCAGTATTTT. The V and J genes are TRBV5-1 and TRBJ2-3; D may correspond to TRBD1 or TRBD2 (6 bases each). There are 17 residues in the CDR3. In germline, CDR1 is SGHRS, CDR2 YFSETQ.